A single sample gave rise to the 26 T cell receptor beta chains below, sequenced in a study of T cell repertoires in cytomegalovirus infection. The antigens for these receptors are not known. One entry per CDR3 protein results from TCRdb running MiXCR on the reads. The repertoire holds approximately 730,000 distinct CDR3 sequences, with 30% to 40% as singletons. The sequencing used cultured PBMCs, collected from culture after CMV antigen stimulation. Receptors originate from a human donor in good health (CMV status not recorded). Some clones in this sample may be carry-over from other donors' samples.

This chain links TRBV29-1 with TRBJ2-7, with 7 nucleotides matching TRBD1. The CDR3 spans 13 residues. Trimming removed 5 bases from V and 3 bases from J; junction bases left unmatched: 7. CDR1 is SQVTM and CDR2 is ANQGSEA in the germline V gene. CDR3 sequence reads: CSVSTGAHYEQYF. For the CDR3, the DNA is TGCAGCGTTAGCACAGGGGCCCACTACGAGCAGTACTTC.

This clonotype was seen a handful of times. The chain employs TRBV12-3 or TRBV12-4 and TRBJ2-1; TRBD1 is a possible D gene (6 bases). The CDR3 covers 13 residues. Trimming stripped 4 bases from V and 7 bases from J, with 11 bases between. The DNA of the CDR3 is TGTGCCAGCAGTTCCGTACAGGGAAATGAGCAGTTCTTC. This sequence encodes CASSSVQGNEQFF.

The chain recombines TRBV20-1 with TRBJ2-5, with a weak D call TRBD2 (6 bases). This CDR3 is 13 amino acids long. The ends were cut back, 1 base at V and 3 bases at J, with 9 bases in the middle. From germline, CDR1 is DFQATT and CDR2 SNEGSKA (reference sequence). CDR3 bases: TGCAGTGCTAGAGCGGTAGCGGAAGAGACCCAGTACTTC. Protein sequence: CSARAVAEETQYF.

V usage is TRBV14 and J usage is TRBJ2-7; TRBD1 agrees at 10 bases. In germline, CDR1 is SGHDN, CDR2 FVKESK. V shed 3 bases and J 0 bases; nucleotides not matched to a gene: 17. The CDR3 sequence is 20 residues long. The CDR3 nucleotides are TGTGCCAGCAGCCAGTTCTTACCGGGACAGGGGCCAATAAGCTCCTACGAGCAGTACTTC. Its translation is CASSQFLPGQGPISSYEQYF.

This clonotype was observed at least ten times. This chain connects TRBV7-2 to TRBJ2-1, with a tentative D call TRBD2 (6 bases). The CDR3 has 14 residues. Germline CDR1 is SGHTA and CDR2 is FQGNSA. The V gene lost 5 bases and the J gene lost 15 bases, with 23 bases spanning the gap. The CDR3 spells CASSAYGVADVLFF. CDR3 sequence (DNA): TGTGCCAGCAGCGCCTATGGGGTAGCGGACGTTCTGTTCTTC.

V gene TRBV7-9 combines with J gene TRBJ1-6; D uncertain. This CDR3 is 14 amino acids long. Germline-derived CDR1 and CDR2 are SEHNR and FQNEAQ (reference sequence). V was trimmed by 2 bases and J by 10 bases, leaving 12 bases between them. The CDR3 DNA reads TGTGCCAGCAGCTTATACCGGGGTGACTCACCCCTCCACTTT. Translating gives CASSLYRGDSPLHF.

This clonotype has more than one count but fewer than ten. The chain carries TRBV6-1 and TRBJ2-5; 8 bases line up with TRBD2. The CDR3 has 15 amino acids. With 6 bases clipped from V and 1 base from J, the junction kept 7 bases outside the gene matches. Germline CDR1 and CDR2: MNHNS and SASEGT. This CDR3 reads CASSPSGSGQETQYF. The CDR3 DNA reads TGTGCCAGCAGCCCGAGCGGGAGCGGCCAAGAGACCCAGTACTTC.

This clonotype was seen a handful of times. The rearrangement joins TRBV25-1 to TRBJ1-1, with a tentative D call TRBD1 (6 bases). CDR3 length: 14 amino acids. V shed 0 bases and J shed 8 bases, with 13 bases lying between them. CDR1 MGHDK and CDR2 SYGVNS come from the germline V gene. The CDR3 loop is CASSEYGKQGEAFF. The DNA for the CDR3 is TGTGCCAGCAGTGAATATGGTAAGCAGGGGGAAGCTTTCTTT.

The chain couples TRBV7-6 to TRBJ2-5, with TRBD1 matching over 7 bases. The CDR3 is made up of 13 amino acids. V lost 3 bases and J lost 5; bases outside the gene matches: 3. Germline CDR1 is SGHVS and CDR2 is FNYEAQ. CDR3 protein: CASSFTGDETQYF. CDR3 nucleotides: TGTGCCAGCAGCTTTACAGGGGACGAGACCCAGTACTTC. The whole variable domain, remainder taken from reference TRBV7-6 and TRBJ2-5, is GAGVSQSPRYKVTKRGQDVALRCDPISGHVSLYWYRQALGQGPEFLTYFNYEAQQDKSGLPNDRFSAERPEGSISTLTIQRTEQRDSAMYRCASSFTGDETQYFGPGTRLLVL.

The V gene is TRBV12-3 or TRBV12-4, the J gene TRBJ2-5; 7 positions agree with TRBD1. The CDR3 length is 20 residues. The junction had 24 bases not matched to a gene; V was cut back by 6 bases and J by 2 bases. The CDR3 spells CASRGDSPTSYIARQETQYF. CDR3 sequence (DNA): TGTGCCAGCAGGGGGGACAGTCCAACATCATACATCGCCCGACAAGAGACCCAGTACTTC.

This chain uses TRBV25-1 with TRBJ2-5; D not resolved. Trimming took 3 bases from V and 1 from J, leaving 6 bases between them. Germline CDR1 reads MGHDK; CDR2 reads SYGVNS. The CDR3 totals 13 residues. CDR3 DNA sequence: TGTGCCAGCAGTGAGGCGATCCAAGAGACCCAGTACTTC. The encoded protein is CASSEAIQETQYF.

The chain employs TRBV19 and TRBJ2-7; D is unresolved. CDR1 and CDR2 (germline): LNHDA, SQIVND (reference sequence). This CDR3 spans 13 amino acids. V was shortened by 3 bases and J by 3 bases, with 9 bases between the two germline ends. Here the CDR3 DNA reads TGTGCCAGTAGTATCAGAGGAGACTACGAGCAGTACTTC. This translates into CASSIRGDYEQYF.

In its sample, this clonotype was seen many times. J is TRBJ2-3 and V is TRBV7-9; 7 positions match TRBD2. Germline V gene sequence: CDR1 SEHNR, CDR2 FQNEAQ (reference sequence). Germline trimming cut 1 base from V and 2 bases from J; bases unmatched to any gene: 3. The CDR3 covers 15 residues. The CDR3 region is CASSLGTSTTDTQYF. Here the CDR3 DNA reads TGTGCCAGCAGCTTAGGGACTAGTACCACAGATACGCAGTATTTT.

The chain employs TRBV20-1 and TRBJ2-2; 12 bases are shared with TRBD1. Germline loops: CDR1 DFQATT, CDR2 SNEGSKA (reference sequence). The CDR3 contains 16 residues. V was pared by 1 base and J by 7 bases, with 7 bases of the junction left unmatched. The CDR3 DNA reads TGCAGTGCTAGAGGATGGGGACAGGGGGCGGGCGGGGAGCTGTTTTTT. This translates into CSARGWGQGAGGELFF.

This clonotype was seen only a few times. J is TRBJ2-6 and V is TRBV2; D remains ambiguous. The V end lost 6 bases, the J end lost 4 bases, and 7 bases lay between the germline ends. Germline CDR1 is SNHLY and CDR2 is FYNNEI. The CDR3 spans 13 residues. The CDR3 sequence: CASSGRGANVLTF. CDR3 nucleotide sequence: TGTGCCAGCAGCGGAAGGGGGGCCAACGTCCTGACTTTC.

This clonotype has a handful of counts. The chain combines TRBV7-2 with TRBJ2-5; 10 nucleotides align to TRBD2. Germline V lookup: CDR1 SGHTA, CDR2 FQGNSA. Trimming at V came to 1 base and at J to 3 bases, leaving 14 bases not matched to a gene. CDR3 size: 19 residues. The CDR3 spells CASSLDPSGGYLWEETQYF. CDR3 nucleotides: TGTGCCAGCAGCTTAGACCCTAGCGGGGGCTACCTATGGGAAGAGACCCAGTACTTC.

This chain uses TRBV9 with TRBJ2-3; D uncertain. The CDR3 covers 15 residues. Germline CDR1 SGDLS, CDR2 YYNGEE. Trimming took off 0 bases at V and 2 bases at J, with 10 bases between the two ends. The CDR3 loop is CASSVDSYATDTQYF. CDR3 sequence (DNA): TGTGCCAGCAGCGTAGACTCGTATGCCACAGATACGCAGTATTTT.

Comments on this clonotype: This may come from a read error, since a much larger clone is one base off. The gene calls are TRBV7-9 and TRBJ1-3; D not resolved. CDR3 length equals 13 residues. Germline V gives CDR1 SEHNR, CDR2 FQNEAQ (reference sequence). The CDR3 spells CASSSRTGNTKYF. The CDR3, as DNA: TGTGCCAGCAGCTCGAGAACTGGAAACACCAAATATTTT.

The chain carries TRBV24-1 and TRBJ2-5; the match to TRBD2 covers 8 bases. J lost 5 bases, V lost 8 bases, and 6 bases had no gene match. The CDR3 covers 13 residues. Germline loops: CDR1 KGHDR, CDR2 SFDVKD. The CDR3 loop is CATNQAGEETQYF. DNA for the CDR3: TGTGCCACCAATCAAGCGGGGGAGGAGACCCAGTACTTC.

This clonotype was counted a few times. The chain is built from TRBV6-2 or TRBV6-3 and TRBJ2-3; 7 bases align to TRBD1. Germline CDR1 is MNHEY and CDR2 is SVGEGT. V trimming: 7 bases; J trimming: 6 bases; junction bases outside the gene matches: 7. The CDR3 is made up of 13 amino acids. CDR3 loop: CASTNRGQDTQYF. The CDR3 bases are TGTGCCAGCACTAACAGGGGTCAGGATACGCAGTATTTT.

The chain joins TRBV28 to TRBJ2-7; TRBD1 matches 8 bases. The CDR3 is made up of 14 amino acids. J gave up 6 bases and V 5 bases, and 9 bases lay outside the gene matches. The germline V gene encodes CDR1 MDHEN and CDR2 SYDVKM. CDR3 DNA: TGTGCCAGCAGTCCACCCCCGGACAGGGCCGAGCAGTACTTC. Its translation is CASSPPPDRAEQYF.

There are a few counts of this clonotype. The V call is TRBV15, the J call TRBJ2-7; unclear D gene. Trimming cost V 3 bases and J 4 bases, with 19 bases left between them. This CDR3 is built from 16 residues. Germline loops: CDR1 LNHNV, CDR2 YYDKDF (reference sequence). CDR3 coding DNA: TGTGCCACCAGCAGGCCACCACCGAGAGATAAGTACGAGCAGTACTTC. This codes for CATSRPPPRDKYEQYF.

The chain combines TRBV6-6 with TRBJ2-7; D is unclear. V gave up 7 bases and J gave up 0 bases, with 13 bases separating them. The CDR3 is 14 amino acids. CDR1 is MNHNY, CDR2 SVGAGI, per germline (reference sequence). CDR3 DNA sequence: TGTGCCAGCATCGAAGGTCCATCCTCCTACGAGCAGTACTTC. Its protein product is CASIEGPSSYEQYF.

The CDR3 coding sequence is TGTGCCAGCAGCCACGGGCCCCCAGGGGCGCAAGAGACCCAGTACTTC. This sequence encodes CASSHGPPGAQETQYF. The gene calls are TRBV7-2 and TRBJ2-5; D might be TRBD1 (6 bases). This CDR3 has 16 amino acids. V lost 5 bases, J lost 2 bases, and 18 bases lay in between. The germline V gene encodes CDR1 SGHTA and CDR2 FQGNSA.

This clonotype occurred a few times. The J gene is TRBJ1-1, the V gene TRBV6-5; possibly TRBD1 for D (5 bases). Germline loops: CDR1 MNHEY, CDR2 SVGAGI. V gave up 0 bases and J gave up 4 bases, with 9 bases separating them. The CDR3 is 14 residues long. This CDR3 reads CASSYSMGRTEAFF. In nucleotides, the CDR3 is TGTGCCAGCAGTTACTCGATGGGGCGCACTGAAGCTTTCTTT.

In this sample, this clonotype turned up a few times. The rearrangement joins TRBV5-1 to TRBJ1-1; D is ambiguous. Germline V gene lookup returns CDR1 SGHRS and CDR2 YFSETQ. V lost 2 bases and J lost 4, with 12 bases in between. CDR3 size: 14 residues. CDR3 region: CASSFSTGSTEAFF. The CDR3 nucleotides read TGCGCCAGCAGCTTCAGTACGGGAAGCACTGAAGCTTTCTTT.